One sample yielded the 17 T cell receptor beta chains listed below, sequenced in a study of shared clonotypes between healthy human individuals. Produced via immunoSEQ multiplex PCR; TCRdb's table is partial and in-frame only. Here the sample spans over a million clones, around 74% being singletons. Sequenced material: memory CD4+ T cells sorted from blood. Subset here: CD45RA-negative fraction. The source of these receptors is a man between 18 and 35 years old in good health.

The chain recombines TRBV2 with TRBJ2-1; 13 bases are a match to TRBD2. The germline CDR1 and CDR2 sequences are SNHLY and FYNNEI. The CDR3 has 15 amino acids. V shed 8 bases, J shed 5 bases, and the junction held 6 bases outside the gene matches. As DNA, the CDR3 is TGTGCCAGCGGACGGACTAGCGGGAGCAACAATGAGCAGTTCTTC. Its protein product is CASGRTSGSNNEQFF.

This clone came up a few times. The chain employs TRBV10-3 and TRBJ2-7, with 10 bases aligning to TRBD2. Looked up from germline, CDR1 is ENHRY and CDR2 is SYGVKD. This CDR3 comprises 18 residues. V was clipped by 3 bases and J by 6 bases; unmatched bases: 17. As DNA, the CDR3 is TGTGCCATCAGTGAAGGGATTAGGGGGCTAGCGGGAGTTGGCGAGCAGTACTTC. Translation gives CAISEGIRGLAGVGEQYF.

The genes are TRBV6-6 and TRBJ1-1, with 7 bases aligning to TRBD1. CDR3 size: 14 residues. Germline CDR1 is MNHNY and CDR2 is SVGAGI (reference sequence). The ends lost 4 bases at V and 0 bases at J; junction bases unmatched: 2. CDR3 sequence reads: CASSSRGMNTEAFF. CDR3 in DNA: TGTGCCAGCAGTTCCAGGGGGATGAACACTGAAGCTTTCTTT.

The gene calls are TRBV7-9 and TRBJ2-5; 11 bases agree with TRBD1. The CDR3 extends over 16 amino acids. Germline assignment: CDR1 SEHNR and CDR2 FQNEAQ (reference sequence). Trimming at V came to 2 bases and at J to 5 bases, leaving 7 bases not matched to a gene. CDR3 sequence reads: CASSLSDRGLKETQYF. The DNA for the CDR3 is TGTGCCAGCAGCTTATCGGACAGGGGGCTCAAGGAGACCCAGTACTTC. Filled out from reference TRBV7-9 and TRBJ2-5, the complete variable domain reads DTGVSQNPRHKITKRGQNVTFRCDPISEHNRLYWYRQTLGQGPEFLTYFQNEAQLEKSRLLSDRFSAERPKGSFSTLEIQRTEQGDSAMYLCASSLSDRGLKETQYFGPGTRLLVL.

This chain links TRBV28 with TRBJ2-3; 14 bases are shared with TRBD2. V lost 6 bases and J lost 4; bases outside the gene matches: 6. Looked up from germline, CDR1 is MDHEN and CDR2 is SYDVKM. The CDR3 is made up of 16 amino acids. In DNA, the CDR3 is TGTGCCAGCAGCCCCGGACTAGCGGGGGGTGCAGATACGCAGTATTTT. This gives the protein CASSPGLAGGADTQYF.

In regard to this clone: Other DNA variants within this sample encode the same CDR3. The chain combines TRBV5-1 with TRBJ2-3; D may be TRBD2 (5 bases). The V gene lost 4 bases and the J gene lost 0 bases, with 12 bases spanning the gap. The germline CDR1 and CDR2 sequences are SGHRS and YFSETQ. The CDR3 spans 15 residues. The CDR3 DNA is TGCGCCAGCAGCCTCACGGGAACTAGCACAGATACGCAGTATTTT. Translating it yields CASSLTGTSTDTQYF.

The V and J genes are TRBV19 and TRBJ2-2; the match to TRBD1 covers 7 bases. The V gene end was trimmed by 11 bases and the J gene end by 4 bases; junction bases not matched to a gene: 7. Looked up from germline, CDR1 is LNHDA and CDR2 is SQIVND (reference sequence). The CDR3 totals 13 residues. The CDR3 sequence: CASDRVGTGELFF. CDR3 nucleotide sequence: TGTGCCTCCGACAGGGTCGGCACCGGGGAGCTGTTTTTT.

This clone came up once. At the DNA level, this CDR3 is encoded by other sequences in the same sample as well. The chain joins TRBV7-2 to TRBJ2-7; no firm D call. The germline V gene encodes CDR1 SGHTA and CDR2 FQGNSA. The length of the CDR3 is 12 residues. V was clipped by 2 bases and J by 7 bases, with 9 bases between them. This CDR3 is CASSLYVREQYF. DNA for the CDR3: TGTGCCAGCAGCTTATACGTCCGGGAGCAGTACTTC.

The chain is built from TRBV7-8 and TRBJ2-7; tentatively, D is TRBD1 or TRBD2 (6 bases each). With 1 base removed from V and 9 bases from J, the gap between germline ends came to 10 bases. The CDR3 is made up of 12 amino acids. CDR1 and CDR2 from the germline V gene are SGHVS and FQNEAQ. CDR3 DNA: TGTGCCAGCAGCTTAGTACAGGGAGGGCAGTACTTC. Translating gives CASSLVQGGQYF.

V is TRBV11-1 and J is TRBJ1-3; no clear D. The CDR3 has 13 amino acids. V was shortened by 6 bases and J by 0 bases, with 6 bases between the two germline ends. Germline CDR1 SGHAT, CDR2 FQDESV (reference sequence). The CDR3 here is CASRSYSGNTIYF. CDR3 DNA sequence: TGTGCCAGCAGATCATACTCTGGAAACACCATATATTTT.

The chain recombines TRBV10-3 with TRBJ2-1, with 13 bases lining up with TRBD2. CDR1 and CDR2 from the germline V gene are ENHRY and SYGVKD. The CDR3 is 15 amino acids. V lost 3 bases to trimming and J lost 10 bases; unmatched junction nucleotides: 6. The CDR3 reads CAISERLAGGGEQFF. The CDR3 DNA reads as TGTGCCATCAGTGAACGACTAGCGGGAGGAGGAGAGCAGTTCTTC.

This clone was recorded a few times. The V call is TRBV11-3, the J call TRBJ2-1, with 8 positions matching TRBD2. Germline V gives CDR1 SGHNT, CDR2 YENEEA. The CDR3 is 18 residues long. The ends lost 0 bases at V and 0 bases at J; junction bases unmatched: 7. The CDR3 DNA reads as TGTGCCAGCAGCTTAGACCCTAGCGGGCCTAGCTCCTACAATGAGCAGTTCTTC. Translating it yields CASSLDPSGPSSYNEQFF.

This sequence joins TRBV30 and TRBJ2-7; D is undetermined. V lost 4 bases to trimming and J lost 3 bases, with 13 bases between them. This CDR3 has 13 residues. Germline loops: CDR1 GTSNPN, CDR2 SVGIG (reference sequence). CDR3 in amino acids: CAWKKISNYEQYF. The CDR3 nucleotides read TGTGCCTGGAAAAAGATCTCTAACTACGAGCAGTACTTC.

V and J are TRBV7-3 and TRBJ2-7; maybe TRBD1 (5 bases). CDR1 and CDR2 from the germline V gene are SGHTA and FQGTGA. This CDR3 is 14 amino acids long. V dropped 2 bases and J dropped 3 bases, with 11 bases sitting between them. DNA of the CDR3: TGTGCCAGCAGCTTAGCCGACAGTGTCTACGAGCAGTACTTC. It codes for CASSLADSVYEQYF.

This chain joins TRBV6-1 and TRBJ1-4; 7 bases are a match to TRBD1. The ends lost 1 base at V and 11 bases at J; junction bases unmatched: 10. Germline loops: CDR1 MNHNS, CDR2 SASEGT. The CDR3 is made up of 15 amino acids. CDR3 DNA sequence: TGTGCCAGCAGTGAAGTGGGGGACAGTCCTTCGAAACTGTTTTTT. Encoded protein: CASSEVGDSPSKLFF.

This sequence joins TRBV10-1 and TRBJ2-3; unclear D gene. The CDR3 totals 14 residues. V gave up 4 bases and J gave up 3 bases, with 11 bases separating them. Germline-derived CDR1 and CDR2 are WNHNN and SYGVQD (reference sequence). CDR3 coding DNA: TGCGCCAGCAGTGGATGGGATGGAACAGATACGCAGTATTTT. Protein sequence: CASSGWDGTDTQYF.

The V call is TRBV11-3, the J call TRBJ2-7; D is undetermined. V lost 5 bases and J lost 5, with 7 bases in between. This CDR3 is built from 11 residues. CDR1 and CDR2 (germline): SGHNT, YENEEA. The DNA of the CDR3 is TGTGCCAGCAGCCCCCAGAACGAGCAGTACTTC. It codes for CASSPQNEQYF.